These 19 T cell receptor beta chains were all obtained from the same sample, sequenced in a study of blood T cells in healthy people across ages. For the second PCR, which ran for about 6 to 11 cycles, a sample-barcoded 5' primer and a J-beta primer mix were used. TCRdb analysed the 5' RACE reads with MiXCR anew, one entry per CDR3 protein. The profile shows more than 700,000 distinct CDR3 sequences, 53% of them singletons. The material sequenced was blood. Every receptor here comes from an elderly man in good health.

The chain is built from TRBV9 and TRBJ2-7; D perhaps matches TRBD2 (5 bases). Germline CDR1 SGDLS, CDR2 YYNGEE. The CDR3 has 16 amino acids. The V end was cut by 4 bases, the J end by 4 bases, with 21 bases between. As DNA, the CDR3 is TGTGCCAGCAGCCCCGCGGGTTGGAGCCCCAATTACGAGCAGTACTTC. It specifies CASSPAGWSPNYEQYF.

V usage is TRBV7-9 and J usage is TRBJ1-2; D unresolved. Germline V lookup: CDR1 SEHNR, CDR2 FQNEAQ (reference sequence). CDR3 size: 13 residues. Trimming took off 4 bases at V and 7 bases at J, with 13 bases between the two ends. The CDR3 DNA reads as TGTGCCAGCAGCTCCGAGGTACCCGGTGGCTACACCTTC. It specifies CASSSEVPGGYTF.

This clonotype has only a few counts. The gene calls are TRBV7-2 and TRBJ2-5; perhaps D is TRBD1 or TRBD2 (5 bases each). This CDR3 comprises 14 residues. The V gene lost 1 base and the J gene lost 5 bases, with 11 bases spanning the gap. Germline V gene data show CDR1 as SGHTA and CDR2 as FQGNSA. The DNA of the CDR3 is TGTGCCAGCAGCTTAGGAGGGGCAATCGAGACCCAGTACTTC. It yields the protein CASSLGGAIETQYF.

This clonotype has more than one count but fewer than ten. In DNA, the CDR3 is TGCAGTGCTAGAACACTAGCGGGAAGCAATGAGCAGTTCTTC. Translating gives CSARTLAGSNEQFF. The chain uses TRBV20-1 and TRBJ2-1; 10 nucleotides match TRBD2. Looked up from germline, CDR1 is DFQATT and CDR2 is SNEGSKA (reference sequence). V lost 2 bases, J lost 6 bases, and 4 bases stayed unmatched. The CDR3 spans 14 residues.

The chain employs TRBV5-1 and TRBJ2-1, with TRBD2 matching 10 bases. The CDR3 is made up of 14 amino acids. From germline, CDR1 is SGHRS and CDR2 YFSETQ. V trimming: 4 bases; J trimming: 7 bases; junction bases outside the gene matches: 5. The CDR3 DNA sequence: TGCGCCAGCAGCAAGACTAGCGGGTATAATGAGCAGTTCTTC. Translating it yields CASSKTSGYNEQFF.

The J gene is TRBJ1-1, the V gene TRBV29-1; no definite D call. Germline V lookup: CDR1 SQVTM, CDR2 ANQGSEA. This CDR3 is 16 amino acids long. V was trimmed by 5 bases and J by 0 bases, leaving 19 bases between them. The CDR3 DNA reads TGCAGCGTTCGGCCACGTCAAGTCGAAATGAACACTGAAGCTTTCTTT. Protein sequence: CSVRPRQVEMNTEAFF.

CDR3 coding DNA: TGTGCCAGCAGTGAATACAGCGGGAAAACCAGCGAGCAGTACTTC. Amino acids: CASSEYSGKTSEQYF. The gene calls are TRBV25-1 and TRBJ2-7; 7 bases map to TRBD2. CDR3 length: 15 amino acids. With 0 bases clipped from V and 6 bases from J, the junction kept 8 bases outside the gene matches. In germline, CDR1 is MGHDK, CDR2 SYGVNS.

The rearrangement uses TRBV12-3 or TRBV12-4 and TRBJ2-1; unclear D gene. The V gene lost 6 bases and the J gene lost 4 bases, with 22 bases spanning the gap. This CDR3 is built from 17 residues. This CDR3 reads CASRTGLGIPLYNEQFF. The CDR3 coding sequence is TGTGCCAGCAGGACTGGGCTGGGGATTCCATTATACAATGAGCAGTTCTTC.

V is TRBV9 and J is TRBJ1-5; D is ambiguous. Germline lookup yields CDR1 SGDLS and CDR2 YYNGEE. V lost 0 bases and J lost 7, with 8 bases in between. The CDR3 has 13 residues. The CDR3 DNA is TGTGCCAGCAGCGTAGGAGCTGAACAGCCCCAGCATTTT. It translates to CASSVGAEQPQHF.

V is TRBV20-1 and J is TRBJ2-6; D not resolved. The CDR3 is 16 residues long. Trimming stripped 0 bases from V and 2 bases from J, with 11 bases between. CDR1 is DFQATT, CDR2 SNEGSKA, per germline (reference sequence). Here the CDR3 reads CSARDGLSTGANVLTF. CDR3 bases: TGCAGTGCTAGAGATGGGCTAAGCACTGGGGCCAACGTCCTGACTTTC.

J is TRBJ2-1 and V is TRBV7-9; tentative D call: TRBD2 (5 bases). CDR1 and CDR2 from the germline V gene are SEHNR and FQNEAQ (reference sequence). This CDR3 is built from 15 residues. V lost 0 bases to trimming and J lost 7 bases, with 13 bases between them. The CDR3 loop is CASSLATAGVNEQFF. The CDR3 nucleotides are TGTGCCAGCAGCTTAGCGACGGCGGGTGTGAATGAGCAGTTCTTC.

The chain is built from TRBV3-1 and TRBJ2-1; 10 nucleotides agree with TRBD2. The CDR3 sequence is 18 residues long. After removal of 1 base from V and 3 bases from J, the junction contained 9 bases not matched to a gene. Germline V gene lookup returns CDR1 LGHDT and CDR2 YNNKEL (reference sequence). CDR3: CASSQALKREGLYNEQFF. CDR3 in DNA: TGTGCCAGCAGCCAAGCCCTAAAGCGGGAGGGTCTCTACAATGAGCAGTTCTTC.

The rearrangement links TRBV10-3 to TRBJ2-1; 10 bases agree with TRBD2. The CDR3 is 15 amino acids. Germline assignment: CDR1 ENHRY and CDR2 SYGVKD. Trimming cost V 5 bases and J 5 bases; bases outside gene matches: 6. CDR3 coding DNA: TGTGCCATCAGTACCCTAGCGGGAGCCAACAATGAGCAGTTCTTC. This encodes CAISTLAGANNEQFF.

Only a few counts were recorded for this clonotype. V and J are TRBV5-5 and TRBJ1-2; TRBD1 aligns across 7 bases. The length of the CDR3 is 15 residues. CDR1 and CDR2 (germline): SGHKS, YYEKEE (reference sequence). Germline trimming cut 3 bases from V and 7 bases from J; bases unmatched to any gene: 12. The CDR3 loop is CASSSWDSLPSGYTF. CDR3 DNA: TGTGCCAGCAGCTCTTGGGACAGCCTTCCATCTGGCTACACCTTC.

The chain has TRBV5-1 and TRBJ2-1; D is possibly TRBD1 or TRBD2 (6 bases each). The V end was cut by 7 bases, the J end by 4 bases, with 18 bases between. The CDR3 length is 15 residues. Germline lookup yields CDR1 SGHRS and CDR2 YFSETQ. Written as DNA, the CDR3 is TGCGCCAGCGGCCCCGGAGGGGGTAGTTACAATGAGCAGTTCTTC. This translates into CASGPGGGSYNEQFF.

This clonotype was picked up a small number of times. The CDR3 sequence is CASSQTGKHAYF. The CDR3 DNA reads as TGCGCCAGCAGCCAAACGGGGAAGCACGCGTATTTT. The J gene is TRBJ2-3, the V gene TRBV4-1; D is possibly TRBD2 (5 bases). V lost 2 bases and J lost 14, with 14 bases in between. From germline, CDR1 is MGHRA and CDR2 YSYEKL. The length of the CDR3 is 12 residues.

This clonotype was seen just once. The CDR3 nucleotides are TGTGCCAGCTCACCCCTCGGACTAGCGGGAGGGAGATACGCGTATTTT. Its protein is CASSPLGLAGGRYAYF. The chain combines TRBV18 with TRBJ2-3; the match to TRBD2 covers 15 bases. The germline V gene has CDR1 KGHSH and CDR2 LQKENI. The V segment lost 3 bases and the J segment 14 bases; nucleotides outside the gene matches: 12. The CDR3 loop spans 16 amino acids.

Ten or more counts support this clonotype. V is TRBV5-1 and J is TRBJ1-2; TRBD1 is a possible D gene (5 bases). V was clipped by 4 bases and J by 4 bases, with 11 bases between them. The germline V gene has CDR1 SGHRS and CDR2 YFSETQ. The CDR3 covers 13 residues. The CDR3 protein is CASSPDNAYGYTF. The CDR3 DNA sequence: TGCGCCAGCAGCCCGGACAACGCCTATGGCTACACCTTC.

The rearrangement joins TRBV12-3 or TRBV12-4 to TRBJ2-7; D gene unclear. The CDR3 is 13 residues long. Trimming pared 1 base from V and 3 bases from J, leaving 7 bases between. CDR3 loop: CASSLDGHYEQYF. DNA of the CDR3: TGTGCCAGCAGTTTAGACGGTCACTACGAGCAGTACTTC.